Listed here are 10 T cell receptor beta chains from one sample, sequenced in a study of response to subunit inactivated influenza vaccine. MiXCR, run by TCRdb on the RT-PCR reads, gives a single entry per CDR3 protein. The repertoire consists of 500,000 to 600,000 distinct CDR3 sequences, with about 12% occurring once and the leading ten covering about 10%. The source was PBMCs from blood, collected on the day of vaccination. All receptors derive from a man aged 45-60 years who received an inactivated influenza vaccine.

The chain is built from TRBV6-2 or TRBV6-3 and TRBJ1-5; D perhaps matches TRBD1 (5 bases). V was pared by 6 bases and J by 10 bases, with 19 bases between. The CDR3 loop spans 14 amino acids. Germline CDR1 reads MNHEY; CDR2 reads SVGEGT. Here the CDR3 reads CASRAPGPPFPQHF. In DNA form, the CDR3 reads TGTGCCAGCAGGGCCCCAGGGCCACCGTTTCCCCAGCATTTT.

This clonotype came up a few times. The chain combines TRBV7-9 with TRBJ2-5; 10 bases are shared with TRBD1. The junction had 11 bases not matched to a gene; V was cut back by 5 bases and J by 5 bases. This CDR3 is built from 16 residues. Germline CDR1 and CDR2: SEHNR and FQNEAQ (reference sequence). CDR3 nucleotide sequence: TGTGCCAGCAGCCGAAGACAGGGGGCTGAAGGGGAGACCCAGTACTTC. It specifies CASSRRQGAEGETQYF.

This CDR3 reads CSAYSLDTQYF. For the CDR3, the DNA is TGCAGTGCTTACAGTTTAGATACGCAGTATTTT. The J gene is TRBJ2-3, the V gene TRBV20-1; D gene unclear. This CDR3 spans 11 amino acids. V lost 5 bases and J lost 5, with 8 bases in between. From germline, CDR1 is DFQATT and CDR2 SNEGSKA (reference sequence).

This clonotype was detected a few times. The chain has TRBV5-1 and TRBJ2-1; D is perhaps TRBD1 or TRBD2 (5 bases each). The V end lost 4 bases, the J end lost 10 bases, and 12 bases lay between the germline ends. There are 12 residues in the CDR3. Per the germline V gene, CDR1 is SGHRS and CDR2 is YFSETQ. DNA of the CDR3: TGCGCCAGCAGCGTCGGGACGCCGGAGCAGTTCTTC. It is translated as CASSVGTPEQFF.

This clonotype has a handful of counts. This chain connects TRBV12-3 or TRBV12-4 to TRBJ2-3; weak D call: TRBD1 (6 bases). Trimming took off 4 bases at V and 12 bases at J, with 11 bases between the two ends. The length of the CDR3 is 11 residues. Here the CDR3 DNA reads TGTGCCAGCAGTTCCGGGACACCACAGTATTTT. The encoded protein is CASSSGTPQYF.

At least ten counts were recorded for this clonotype. J is TRBJ2-1 and V is TRBV5-1; 12 nucleotides agree with TRBD2. This CDR3 has 17 residues. Germline V gene data show CDR1 as SGHRS and CDR2 as YFSETQ. J gave up 5 bases and V 7 bases, and 13 bases lay outside the gene matches. Here the CDR3 DNA reads TGCGCCAGCGGTCTAGCGGGGGGGCTCCACCGAGACAATGAGCAGTTCTTC. Translation gives CASGLAGGLHRDNEQFF.

The chain couples TRBV7-2 to TRBJ2-7, with TRBD1 identical over 9 bases. This CDR3 is 15 amino acids long. The germline V gene has CDR1 SGHTA and CDR2 FQGNSA. J gave up 4 bases and V 6 bases, and 10 bases lay outside the gene matches. The CDR3 is CASRVTGTGSYEQYF. The CDR3 nucleotides read TGTGCCAGCAGGGTAACAGGGACAGGGTCTTACGAGCAGTACTTC.

In its sample, this clonotype was seen many times. The chain recombines TRBV10-3 with TRBJ2-1; D ambiguous. CDR3 length: 14 residues. V lost 0 bases to trimming and J lost 3 bases, with 6 bases between them. Germline assignment: CDR1 ENHRY and CDR2 SYGVKD. The CDR3, as DNA: TGTGCCATCAGTGAGTCGAGAATCTACAATGAGCAGTTCTTC. Translating gives CAISESRIYNEQFF.

This clonotype was seen a handful of times. The chain couples TRBV10-3 to TRBJ1-2, with D possibly matching TRBD1 (6 bases). CDR1 is ENHRY and CDR2 is SYGVKD in the germline V gene. The CDR3 length is 13 residues. The ends were cut back, 6 bases at V and 5 bases at J, with 13 bases in the middle. The DNA of the CDR3 is TGTGCCATCAGCGAACAGGGAGCTTATGGCTACACCTTC. Its protein is CAISEQGAYGYTF.

A word on this clonotype: Germline and junction disagree at one end, which may indicate a read error. The chain couples TRBV3-1 to TRBJ2-6, with a possible D match to TRBD2 (6 bases). The CDR3 is made up of 15 amino acids. The germline CDR1 and CDR2 sequences are LGHDT and YNNKEL (reference sequence). CDR3 in DNA: TGTGCCAGCAGCCAAGTACTACGCGGGGCCAACGTCCTCACTTTC. Its translation is CASSQVLRGANVLTF.